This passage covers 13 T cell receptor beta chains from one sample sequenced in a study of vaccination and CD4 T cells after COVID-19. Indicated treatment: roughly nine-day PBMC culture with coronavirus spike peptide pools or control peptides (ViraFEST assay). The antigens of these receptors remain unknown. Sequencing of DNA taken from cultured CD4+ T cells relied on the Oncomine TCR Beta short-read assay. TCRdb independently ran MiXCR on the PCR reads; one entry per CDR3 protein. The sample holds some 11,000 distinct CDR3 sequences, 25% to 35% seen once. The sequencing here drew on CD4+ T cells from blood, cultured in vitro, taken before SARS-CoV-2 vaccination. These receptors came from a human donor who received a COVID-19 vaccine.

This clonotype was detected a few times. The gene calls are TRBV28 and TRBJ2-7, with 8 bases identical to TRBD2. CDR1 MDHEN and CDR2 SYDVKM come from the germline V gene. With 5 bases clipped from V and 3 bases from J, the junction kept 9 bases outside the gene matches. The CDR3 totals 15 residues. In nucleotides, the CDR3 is TGTGCCAGCAGTCCGCCTGCGGGGGGATTCTACGAGCAGTACTTC. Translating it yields CASSPPAGGFYEQYF.

In DNA form, the CDR3 reads TGTGCCAGTAGTCCCAAGACAGGGTTCTATGGCTACACCTTC. It codes for CASSPKTGFYGYTF. The chain couples TRBV19 to TRBJ1-2, with 7 bases that match TRBD1. Germline V gene lookup returns CDR1 LNHDA and CDR2 SQIVND (reference sequence). The CDR3 consists of 14 residues. Germline trimming cut 5 bases from V and 4 bases from J; bases unmatched to any gene: 7.

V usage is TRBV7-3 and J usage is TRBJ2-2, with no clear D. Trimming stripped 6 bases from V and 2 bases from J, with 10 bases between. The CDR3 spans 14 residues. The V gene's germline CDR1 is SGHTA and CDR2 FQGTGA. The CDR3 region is CASSLDGNTGELFF. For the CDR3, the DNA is TGTGCCAGCAGTCTTGACGGAAACACCGGGGAGCTGTTTTTT.

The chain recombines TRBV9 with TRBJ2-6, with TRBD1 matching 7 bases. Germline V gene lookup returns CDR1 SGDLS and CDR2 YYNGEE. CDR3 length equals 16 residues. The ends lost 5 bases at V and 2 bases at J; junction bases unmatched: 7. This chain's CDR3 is CASRRQGGTGANVLTF. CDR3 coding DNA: TGTGCCAGCAGAAGACAGGGTGGCACTGGGGCCAACGTCCTGACTTTC.

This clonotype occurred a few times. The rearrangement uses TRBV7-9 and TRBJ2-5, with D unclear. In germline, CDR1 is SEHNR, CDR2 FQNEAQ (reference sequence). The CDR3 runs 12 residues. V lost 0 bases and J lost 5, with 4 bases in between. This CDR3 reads CASSLAHETQYF. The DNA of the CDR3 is TGTGCCAGCAGCTTAGCTCACGAGACCCAGTACTTC.

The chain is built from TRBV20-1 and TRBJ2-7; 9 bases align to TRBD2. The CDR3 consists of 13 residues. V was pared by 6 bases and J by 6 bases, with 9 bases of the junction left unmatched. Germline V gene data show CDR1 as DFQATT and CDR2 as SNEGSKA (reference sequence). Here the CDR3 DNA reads TGCAGTGCCATAACCGGACTAGCGTCCGAGCAGTACTTC. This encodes CSAITGLASEQYF.

CDR3 coding DNA: TGTGCCAGCGTTCTGAGGGCTACGGCTTCACCCCTCCACTTT. Translation: CASVLRATASPLHF. This chain connects TRBV2 to TRBJ1-6; no firm D call. Germline V gene sequence: CDR1 SNHLY, CDR2 FYNNEI. Trimming removed 8 bases from V and 9 bases from J, with 17 bases in between. There are 14 residues in the CDR3.

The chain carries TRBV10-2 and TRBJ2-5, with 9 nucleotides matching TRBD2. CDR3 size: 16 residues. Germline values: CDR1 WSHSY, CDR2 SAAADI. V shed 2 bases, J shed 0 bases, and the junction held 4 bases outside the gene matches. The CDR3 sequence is CASSERLAGYQETQYF. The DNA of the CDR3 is TGCGCCAGCAGTGAGCGGCTAGCGGGGTACCAAGAGACCCAGTACTTC.

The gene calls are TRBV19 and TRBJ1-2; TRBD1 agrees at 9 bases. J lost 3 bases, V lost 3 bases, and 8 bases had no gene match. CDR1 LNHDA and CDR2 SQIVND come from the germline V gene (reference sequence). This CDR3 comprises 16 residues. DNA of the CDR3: TGTGCCAGTAGTATCTCGTGGGACAGGGAGGACTATGGCTACACCTTC. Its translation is CASSISWDREDYGYTF.

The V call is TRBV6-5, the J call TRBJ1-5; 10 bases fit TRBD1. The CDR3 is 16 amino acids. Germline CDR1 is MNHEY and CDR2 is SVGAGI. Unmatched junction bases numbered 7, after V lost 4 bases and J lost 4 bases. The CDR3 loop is CASSSGRDRGNQPQHF. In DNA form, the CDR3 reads TGTGCCAGCAGTTCCGGCCGGGACAGGGGAAATCAGCCCCAGCATTTT.

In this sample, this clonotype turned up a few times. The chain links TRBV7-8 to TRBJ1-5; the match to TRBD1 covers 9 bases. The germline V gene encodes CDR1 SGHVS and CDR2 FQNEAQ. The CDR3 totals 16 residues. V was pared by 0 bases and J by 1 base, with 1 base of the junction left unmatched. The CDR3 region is CASSLADRGSNQPQHF. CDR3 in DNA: TGTGCCAGCAGCTTAGCGGACAGGGGAAGCAATCAGCCCCAGCATTTT.

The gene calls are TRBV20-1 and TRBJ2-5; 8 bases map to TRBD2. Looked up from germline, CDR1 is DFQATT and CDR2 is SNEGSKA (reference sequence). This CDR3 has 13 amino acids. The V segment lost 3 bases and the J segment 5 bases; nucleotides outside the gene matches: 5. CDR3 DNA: TGCAGTGCTAGCGGGGGGGCCCTCGAGACCCAGTACTTC. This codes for CSASGGALETQYF.

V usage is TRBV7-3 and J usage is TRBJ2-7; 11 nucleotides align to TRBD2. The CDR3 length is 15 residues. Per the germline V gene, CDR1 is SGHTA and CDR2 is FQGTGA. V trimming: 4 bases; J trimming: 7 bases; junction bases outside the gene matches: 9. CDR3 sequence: CASSSTSGGNVEQYF. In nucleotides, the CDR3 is TGTGCCAGCAGCTCCACTAGCGGGGGTAATGTAGAGCAGTACTTC.